Shown below are 29 T cell receptor beta chains from a single sample sequenced in a study of identifying expanded T cells in peripheral blood (dated by TCRdb to about 2019). The library was built by means of the immunoSEQ multiplex PCR assay. Drawn from immuneACCESS, this table holds only the in-frame rearrangements with V and J called that TCRdb kept. Clones are partly lost; checked studies trace under half to an unresolved V gene and leave the rest unexplained. In this sample the table shows about 78,000 clones, approximately 90% of which occur a single time. The ten largest clonotypes hold roughly 19% of the sample. The sample consisted of blood. The receptors here all came from a person between 18 and 70 years old in good health.

The CDR3 nucleotides are TGTGCCAGCAGCGAAATGACATGGTCGGAGCAGTTCTTC. Translated: CASSEMTWSEQFF. V usage is TRBV11-3 and J usage is TRBJ2-1; no clear D gene. The CDR3 contains 13 residues. The V end was cut by 5 bases, the J end by 10 bases, with 15 bases between. Germline V CDR1 and CDR2: SGHNT, YENEEA.

The rearrangement uses TRBV7-6 and TRBJ2-3; no firm D call. Germline CDR1 reads SGHVS; CDR2 reads FNYEAQ. V gave up 1 base and J gave up 6 bases, with 11 bases separating them. CDR3 size: 14 residues. DNA of the CDR3: TGTGCCAGCAGCTTAGGTAATCCTTGGGATACGCAGTATTTT. This encodes CASSLGNPWDTQYF.

The chain uses TRBV18 and TRBJ1-1, with D unresolved. This CDR3 spans 12 amino acids. In germline, CDR1 is KGHSH, CDR2 LQKENI. V shed 3 bases and J shed 4 bases, with 6 bases lying between them. The CDR3 DNA reads as TGTGCCAGCTCACCGCGTCCCACTGAAGCTTTCTTT. This translates into CASSPRPTEAFF.

The rearrangement joins TRBV13 to TRBJ2-7, with 7 positions matching TRBD2. Germline CDR1 PRHDT, CDR2 FYEKMQ (reference sequence). V lost 4 bases and J lost 4; bases outside the gene matches: 4. CDR3 size: 13 residues. CDR3 residues: CASSSPREYEQYF. CDR3 in DNA: TGTGCCAGCAGCTCCCCGCGGGAGTACGAGCAGTACTTC.

The chain recombines TRBV15 with TRBJ2-1; 8 bases agree with TRBD2. Germline CDR1 reads LNHNV; CDR2 reads YYDKDF (reference sequence). V was pared by 9 bases and J by 3 bases, with 16 bases of the junction left unmatched. The CDR3 has 17 residues. CDR3 DNA sequence: TGTGCCACTCACACTAGACCCCGGGGGGGATTCTACAATGAGCAGTTCTTC. Translating it yields CATHTRPRGGFYNEQFF.

V usage is TRBV13 and J usage is TRBJ2-3, with TRBD2 matching over 8 bases. Germline loops: CDR1 PRHDT, CDR2 FYEKMQ (reference sequence). The CDR3 covers 16 residues. The ends lost 4 bases at V and 0 bases at J; junction bases unmatched: 6. Written as DNA, the CDR3 is TGTGCCAGCAGCTACACTAGCGGCCCTAGCACAGATACGCAGTATTTT. It codes for CASSYTSGPSTDTQYF.

This rearrangement joins TRBV19 to TRBJ2-1, with 7 bases matching TRBD1. The V and J ends lost 0 bases and 2 bases, in that order; junction bases with no gene match: 10. The CDR3 runs to 18 residues. Germline CDR1 is LNHDA and CDR2 is SQIVND (reference sequence). CDR3 sequence reads: CASSIDKVTGQPYNEQFF. The DNA for the CDR3 is TGTGCCAGTAGTATAGATAAAGTGACGGGACAGCCCTACAATGAGCAGTTCTTC.

This clone was seen once. The chain joins TRBV29-1 to TRBJ2-2; D is possibly TRBD1 (5 bases). Trimming took 6 bases from V and 3 from J, leaving 14 bases between them. CDR1 is SQVTM and CDR2 is ANQGSEA in the germline V gene. The CDR3 runs 14 residues. CDR3 nucleotides: TGCAGCGTCCGACAGCAAGTCGACACCGGGGAGCTGTTTTTT. This translates into CSVRQQVDTGELFF.

The CDR3 is CASSPYRASQETQYF. CDR3 bases: TGCGCCAGCAGCCCCTACAGGGCCTCCCAAGAGACCCAGTACTTC. The V gene is TRBV4-3, the J gene TRBJ2-5; a weak D match, TRBD1 (6 bases). V was clipped by 4 bases and J by 1 base, with 13 bases between them. From germline, CDR1 is LGHNA and CDR2 YSLEER. CDR3 length equals 15 residues.

The chain is built from TRBV10-3 and TRBJ1-2; TRBD1 matches 8 bases. CDR1 ENHRY and CDR2 SYGVKD come from the germline V gene. The V segment lost 2 bases and the J segment 3 bases; nucleotides outside the gene matches: 5. The CDR3 length is 15 residues. The CDR3 reads CAISEGQGIDYGYTF. In DNA form, the CDR3 reads TGTGCCATCAGTGAGGGACAGGGTATAGACTATGGCTACACCTTC.

The chain employs TRBV4-3 and TRBJ1-5; no reliable D call. The CDR3 loop spans 15 amino acids. V was cut by 0 bases and J by 0 bases, with 6 bases left in between. Germline assignment: CDR1 LGHNA and CDR2 YSLEER. CDR3 DNA sequence: TGCGCCAGCAGCCAAGATTTCGGTAGCAATCAGCCCCAGCATTTT. Encoded protein: CASSQDFGSNQPQHF.

The rearrangement links TRBV7-8 to TRBJ1-1; D not resolved. Germline CDR1 and CDR2: SGHVS and FQNEAQ. The CDR3 runs to 13 residues. V was cut by 5 bases and J by 0 bases, with 7 bases left in between. For the CDR3, the DNA is TGTGCCAGCAGCGCCAGGTTGAACACTGAAGCTTTCTTT. Protein sequence: CASSARLNTEAFF. Using reference TRBV7-8 and TRBJ1-1 for the parts outside the CDR3, the full variable domain is GAGVSQSPRYKVAKRGQDVALRCDPISGHVSLFWYQQALGQGPEFLTYFQNEAQLDKSGLPSDRFFAERPEGSVSTLKIQRTQQEDSAVYLCASSARLNTEAFFGQGTRLTVV.

This sequence joins TRBV9 and TRBJ2-7, with TRBD2 identical over 12 bases. V lost 3 bases, J lost 3 bases, and 10 bases stayed unmatched. Germline CDR1 SGDLS, CDR2 YYNGEE. The CDR3 contains 17 residues. The CDR3 region has the DNA TGTGCCAGCAGCGCCGAAGCCCCTAGCGGGGGGGACTACGAGCAGTACTTC. It codes for CASSAEAPSGGDYEQYF.

The chain is built from TRBV5-1 and TRBJ1-1; D is ambiguous. V shed 0 bases and J shed 8 bases, with 11 bases lying between them. Germline loops: CDR1 SGHRS, CDR2 YFSETQ. The CDR3 covers 13 residues. CDR3 region: CASSLDVIGEAFF. The CDR3 DNA is TGCGCCAGCAGCTTGGATGTCATAGGAGAAGCTTTCTTT. The full variable domain, rest sourced from reference TRBV5-1 and TRBJ1-1, is KAGVTQTPRYLIKTRGQQVTLSCSPISGHRSVSWYQQTPGQGLQFLFEYFSETQRNKGNFPGRFSGRQFSNSRSEMNVSTLELGDSALYLCASSLDVIGEAFFGQGTRLTVV.

The CDR3 DNA sequence: TGTGCCAGCAGCTCCACGACTGAAGCTTTCTTT. Amino acid sequence: CASSSTTEAFF. The chain combines TRBV27 with TRBJ1-1; D not certain. CDR1 is MNHEY and CDR2 is SMNVEV in the germline V gene (reference sequence). V was cut by 6 bases and J by 5 bases, with 7 bases left in between. The CDR3 is 11 residues long.

This clone was recorded once. The J gene is TRBJ2-7, the V gene TRBV5-1; TRBD1 aligns across 10 bases. CDR3 length: 16 residues. Germline CDR1 is SGHRS and CDR2 is YFSETQ. The V and J ends lost 0 bases and 3 bases, in that order; junction bases with no gene match: 6. The chain's CDR3 is CASSLDSDRGFYEQYF. The DNA for the CDR3 is TGCGCCAGCAGCTTGGATTCGGACAGGGGGTTCTACGAGCAGTACTTC.

Remarks on this clone: A read error may account for a junction end that differs from germline. This rearrangement joins TRBV5-4 to TRBJ2-7; a possible D gene is TRBD1 (5 bases). The length of the CDR3 is 13 residues. The germline CDR1 and CDR2 sequences are SGHNT and YYREEE (reference sequence). The chain's CDR3 is CASSSRQPYEQYF. In nucleotides, the CDR3 is TGTGCCAGTAGCTCCCGACAGCCCTACGAGCAGTACTTC.

This chain connects TRBV19 to TRBJ2-7, with TRBD1 as a possible D gene (5 bases). V gave up 9 bases and J gave up 2 bases, with 17 bases separating them. Per germline, CDR1 LNHDA and CDR2 SQIVND (reference sequence). This CDR3 contains 14 residues. The CDR3 coding sequence is TGTGCCAGCCATTCGAGGCAGGGCCCCTACGAGCAGTACTTC. Amino acids: CASHSRQGPYEQYF.

This chain uses TRBV5-1 with TRBJ2-5; D unresolved. Per germline, CDR1 SGHRS and CDR2 YFSETQ. This CDR3 region has 12 residues. Trimming took off 0 bases at V and 5 bases at J, with 5 bases between the two ends. In DNA, the CDR3 is TGCGCCAGCAGCTTGGATGTGGAGACCCAGTACTTC. This sequence encodes CASSLDVETQYF.

The rearrangement uses TRBV30 and TRBJ1-6; no clear D gene. The V end lost 3 bases, the J end lost 3 bases, and 12 bases lay between the germline ends. Germline CDR1 GTSNPN, CDR2 SVGIG (reference sequence). CDR3 length equals 15 residues. CDR3 nucleotides: TGTGCCTGGAGCCGTCTCACACTCTATAATTCACCCCTCCACTTT. It yields the protein CAWSRLTLYNSPLHF.

The DNA of the CDR3 is TGTGCCAGCAGTGAACTTGACTCAAGGGATACGCAGTATTTT. Translated, it gives CASSELDSRDTQYF. The V and J genes are TRBV6-1 and TRBJ2-3, with no clear D. Trimming shortened V by 2 bases and J by 6 bases, and 12 bases separated the two germline ends. Looked up from germline, CDR1 is MNHNS and CDR2 is SASEGT. The CDR3 is made up of 14 amino acids.

This clone showed up just once. The CDR3 is CASSPRAAYGTDTQYF. CDR3 coding DNA: TGTGCCAGCTCACCACGGGCGGCGTACGGGACAGATACGCAGTATTTT. This chain joins TRBV18 and TRBJ2-3; D gene ambiguous. The CDR3 runs to 16 residues. Per the germline V gene, CDR1 is KGHSH and CDR2 is LQKENI. V lost 1 base and J 3 bases, leaving 14 bases between the germline ends.

J is TRBJ1-2 and V is TRBV9; TRBD1 might be the D (5 bases). Germline lookup yields CDR1 SGDLS and CDR2 YYNGEE. The CDR3 length is 16 residues. V lost 4 bases to trimming and J lost 6 bases, with 22 bases between them. DNA of the CDR3: TGTGCCAGCAGCACCCGCCATCGACAGTCTTTCGATGGCTACACCTTC. Its translation: CASSTRHRQSFDGYTF.

The chain carries TRBV6-5 and TRBJ1-2, with a possible D match to TRBD1 (6 bases). V shed 0 bases and J shed 8 bases, with 16 bases lying between them. Germline CDR1 reads MNHEY; CDR2 reads SVGAGI. CDR3 length equals 15 residues. CDR3 coding DNA: TGTGCCAGCAGTTACTCGCGGACAGCCCCAGGAGGCTACACCTTC. Its protein product is CASSYSRTAPGGYTF.

The gene calls are TRBV28 and TRBJ1-5; D call uncertain. V shed 5 bases and J shed 3 bases, with 11 bases lying between them. The germline V gene encodes CDR1 MDHEN and CDR2 SYDVKM. The CDR3 loop spans 14 amino acids. CDR3 region: CASSLTSLNQPQHF. The CDR3 nucleotides read TGTGCCAGCAGTCTAACCAGCCTCAATCAGCCCCAGCATTTT.

V gene TRBV5-6 combines with J gene TRBJ1-2; TRBD1 is a possible D gene (5 bases). Trimming stripped 4 bases from V and 7 bases from J, with 14 bases between. Germline values: CDR1 SGHDT, CDR2 YYEEEE. The CDR3 spans 13 residues. The CDR3 loop reads CASSPLGQGGYTF. CDR3 DNA: TGTGCCAGCAGCCCCCTAGGCCAGGGTGGCTACACCTTC.

The rearrangement joins TRBV9 to TRBJ2-1; 9 bases are shared with TRBD1. With 2 bases clipped from V and 6 bases from J, the junction kept 6 bases outside the gene matches. CDR3 length equals 15 residues. Germline values: CDR1 SGDLS, CDR2 YYNGEE. CDR3 protein: CASSVGPDRGNEQFF. In DNA form, the CDR3 reads TGTGCCAGCAGCGTGGGGCCGGACAGGGGCAATGAGCAGTTCTTC.

This clone appeared a single time. V is TRBV7-2 and J is TRBJ1-2; tentative D call: TRBD1 (5 bases). The CDR3 covers 13 residues. Germline-derived CDR1 and CDR2 are SGHTA and FQGNSA. V lost 4 bases, J lost 14 bases, and 20 bases lay in between. The chain's CDR3 is CASSSFAGVLSTF. The DNA for the CDR3 is TGTGCCAGCAGCTCCTTCGCGGGGGTTTTAAGTACCTTC.

The chain recombines TRBV6-5 with TRBJ1-2, with TRBD1 as a possible D gene (6 bases). CDR1 is MNHEY and CDR2 is SVGAGI in the germline V gene. V was shortened by 6 bases and J by 1 base, with 15 bases between the two germline ends. CDR3 length: 15 amino acids. The CDR3 loop is CASSLVGHLNYGYTF. DNA for the CDR3: TGTGCCAGCAGCCTCGTGGGACACCTTAACTATGGCTACACCTTC.